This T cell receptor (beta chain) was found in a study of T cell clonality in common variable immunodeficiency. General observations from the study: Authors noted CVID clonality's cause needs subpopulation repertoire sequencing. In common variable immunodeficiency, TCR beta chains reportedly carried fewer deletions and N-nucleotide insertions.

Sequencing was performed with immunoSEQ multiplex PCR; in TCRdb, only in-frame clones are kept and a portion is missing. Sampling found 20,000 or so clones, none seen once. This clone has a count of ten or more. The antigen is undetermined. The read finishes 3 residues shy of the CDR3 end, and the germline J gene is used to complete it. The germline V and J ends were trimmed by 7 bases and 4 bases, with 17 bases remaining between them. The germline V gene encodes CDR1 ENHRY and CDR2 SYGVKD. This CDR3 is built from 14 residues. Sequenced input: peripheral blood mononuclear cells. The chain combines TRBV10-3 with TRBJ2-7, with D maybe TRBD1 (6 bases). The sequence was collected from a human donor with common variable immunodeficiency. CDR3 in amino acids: CAIMPDSARYEQYF. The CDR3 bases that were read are TGTGCCATCATGCCGGACAGTGCCAGGTACGAG.